This T cell receptor (beta chain) was sequenced for a study of blood T cells in healthy people across ages. Findings and caveats of the study: Strong correlation existed between TCR beta diversity and naive T cell percentage.

The germline CDR1 and CDR2 sequences are SGHRS and YFSETQ. The CDR3 consists of 14 residues. V lost 0 bases and J lost 2, with 7 bases in between. The authors ran a second PCR of 7 to 11 cycles using a sample-barcoded 5' primer and a J-beta primer mix. A single record per CDR3 protein comes from TCRdb applying MiXCR to the 5' RACE reads. The repertoire consists of around 1,700,000 distinct CDR3 sequences, with 28% occurring once and the leading ten covering over 7%. Note on this clonotype: Its antigen is not identified.

The sequenced sample consisted of blood. The chain is built from TRBV5-1 and TRBJ2-3, with D unresolved. This receptor was identified in a woman aged 25 to 39 in good health. DNA for the CDR3: TGCGCCAGCAGCTTGGAACCTTTCACAGATACGCAGTATTTT. This gives the protein CASSLEPFTDTQYF.